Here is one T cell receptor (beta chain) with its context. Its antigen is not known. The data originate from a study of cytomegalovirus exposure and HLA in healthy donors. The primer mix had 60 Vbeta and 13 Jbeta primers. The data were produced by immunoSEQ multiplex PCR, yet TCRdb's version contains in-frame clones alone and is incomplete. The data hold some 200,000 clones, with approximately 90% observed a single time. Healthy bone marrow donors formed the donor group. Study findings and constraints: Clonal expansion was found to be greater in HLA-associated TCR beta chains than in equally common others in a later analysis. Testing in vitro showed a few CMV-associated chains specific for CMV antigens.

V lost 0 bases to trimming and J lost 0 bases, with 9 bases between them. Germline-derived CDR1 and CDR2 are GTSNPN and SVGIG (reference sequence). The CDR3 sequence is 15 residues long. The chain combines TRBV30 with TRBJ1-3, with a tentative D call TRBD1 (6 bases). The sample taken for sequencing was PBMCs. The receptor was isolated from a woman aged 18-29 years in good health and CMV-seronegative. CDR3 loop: CAWSVTGISGNTIYF. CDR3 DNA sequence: TGTGCCTGGAGTGTTACAGGGATCTCTGGAAACACCATATATTTT.